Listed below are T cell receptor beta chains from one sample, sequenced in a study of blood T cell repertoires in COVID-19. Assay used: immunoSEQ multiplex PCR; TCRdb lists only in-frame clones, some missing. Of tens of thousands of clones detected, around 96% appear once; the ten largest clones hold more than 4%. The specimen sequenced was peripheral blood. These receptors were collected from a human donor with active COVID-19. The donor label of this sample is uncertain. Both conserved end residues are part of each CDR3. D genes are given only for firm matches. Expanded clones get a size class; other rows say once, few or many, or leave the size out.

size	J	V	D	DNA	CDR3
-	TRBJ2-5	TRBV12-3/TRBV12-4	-	TGTGCCAGCAGCCCTAGCGACCAAGAGACCCAGTACTTC	CASSPSDQETQYF
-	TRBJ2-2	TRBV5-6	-	TGTGCCAGCAGTTCCGGACTGGTCACCGGGGAGCTGTTTTTT	CASSSGLVTGELFF
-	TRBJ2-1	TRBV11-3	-	TGTGCCAGCAGCTTATTATCAGCGAATGAGCAGTTCTTC	CASSLLSANEQFF
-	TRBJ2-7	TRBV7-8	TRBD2	TGTGCCAGCAGCTTATATCCTCCGGGTACTAGCGGAGGGTCTTTCGAGCAGTACTTC	CASSLYPPGTSGGSFEQYF
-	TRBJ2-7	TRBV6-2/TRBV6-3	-	TGTGCCAGCAGTTACCCCAGGGGCGCAGAATACGAGCAGTACTTC	CASSYPRGAEYEQYF
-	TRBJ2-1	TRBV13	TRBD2	TGTGCCAGCAGCTTTACTAGCGGGATCAATGAGCAGTTCTTC	CASSFTSGINEQFF
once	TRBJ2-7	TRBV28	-	TGTGCCAGCAGCCCTAGTTCTCTCGAGCAGTACTTC	CASSPSSLEQYF
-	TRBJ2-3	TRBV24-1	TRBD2	TGTGCCACCAGTGATTTCGGGGGGGCGCAGTATTTT	CATSDFGGAQYF
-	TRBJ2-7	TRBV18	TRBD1	TGTGCCAGCTCAGCGGACAGGGTAGCCTACGAGCAGTACTTC	CASSADRVAYEQYF
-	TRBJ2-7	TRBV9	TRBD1	TGTGCCAGCAGCGGGGACAGTTCAGGGTTCCAAGAGCAGTACTTC	CASSGDSSGFQEQYF
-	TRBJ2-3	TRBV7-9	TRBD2	TGTGCCAGCAGCTATCCCCCTCGTAGCGGGGGGGCGACAGATACGCAGTATTTT	CASSYPPRSGGATDTQYF
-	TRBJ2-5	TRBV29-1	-	TGCAGCGTTGCTACAGGGTCTAGAGGAGAGACCCAGTACTTC	CSVATGSRGETQYF
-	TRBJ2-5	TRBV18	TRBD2	TGTGCCAGCTCACCACAATTGCGACTAGCGGACTACCAAGAGACCCAGTACTTC	CASSPQLRLADYQETQYF
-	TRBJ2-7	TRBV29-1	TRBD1	TGCAGCGTTGGGGACAGGGGGTACGAGCAGTACTTC	CSVGDRGYEQYF
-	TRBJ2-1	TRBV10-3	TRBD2	TGTGCCATCAGTGAGGGGGCTAGCGGGAGTTTAAATGAGCAGTTCTTC	CAISEGASGSLNEQFF
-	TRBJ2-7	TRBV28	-	TGTGCCAGCAGTTCCCCCGGCAGTGGACTTTCCTACGAGCAGTACTTC	CASSSPGSGLSYEQYF
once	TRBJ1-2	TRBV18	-	TGTGCCAGCTCATCAACGATTGCAGGGGATGGCTACACCTTC	CASSSTIAGDGYTF
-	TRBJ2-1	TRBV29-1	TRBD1	TGCAGCGTTGAGCCCGGGACAGGGGGCATTAATGAGCAGTTCTTC	CSVEPGTGGINEQFF
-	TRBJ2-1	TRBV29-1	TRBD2	TGCAGCGTTGGGCTAGTCGGGGGGGATGAGCAGTTCTTC	CSVGLVGGDEQFF
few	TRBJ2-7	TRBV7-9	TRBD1	TGTGCCAGCAGGCCACCGGGACAGGCCTCCGAGCAGTACTTC	CASRPPGQASEQYF
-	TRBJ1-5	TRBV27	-	TGTGCCAGCAGTTTAGGGCAGGGCAATCAGCCCCAGCATTTT	CASSLGQGNQPQHF
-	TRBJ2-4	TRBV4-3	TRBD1	TGCGCCAGCAGCCAAGAGGCGACAGGGGGGGTCATAGGGATTCAGTACTTC	CASSQEATGGVIGIQYF
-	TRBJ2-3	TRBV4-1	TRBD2	TGCGCCAGCAGCCAAGGCCTCGGGGGGGCCACAGATACGCAGTATTTT	CASSQGLGGATDTQYF
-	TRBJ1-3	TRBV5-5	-	TGTGCCAGCAGCTTGGTTAACAGGCCTAACACCATATATTTT	CASSLVNRPNTIYF
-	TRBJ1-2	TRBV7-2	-	TGTGCCAGCAGCTTAAGGGGTGGCTACACCTTC	CASSLRGGYTF
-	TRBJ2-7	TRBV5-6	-	TGTGCCAGCAGCTTTACAGGGATCTACGAGCAGTACTTC	CASSFTGIYEQYF
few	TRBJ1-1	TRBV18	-	TGTGCCAGCTCAGAGAGACAGGTGGAAGCTTTCTTT	CASSERQVEAFF
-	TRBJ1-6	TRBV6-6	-	TGTGCCAGCAAAGGGGTTAATTCACCCCTCCACTTT	CASKGVNSPLHF
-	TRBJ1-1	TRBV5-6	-	TGTGCCAGCAGCCCCCAACAGGGTGTCATGAACACTGAAGCTTTCTTT	CASSPQQGVMNTEAFF
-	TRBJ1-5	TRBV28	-	TGTGCCAGCAGTATTCAGGGGAATCAGCCCCAGCATTTT	CASSIQGNQPQHF
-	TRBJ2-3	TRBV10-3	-	TGTGCCATCAGAGCACAGGGTAGGGACACAGATACGCAGTATTTT	CAIRAQGRDTDTQYF
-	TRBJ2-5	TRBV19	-	TGTGCCAGTAGTATTTTAGGGGACCAAGAGACCCAGTACTTC	CASSILGDQETQYF